The sequence of this T cell receptor (beta chain) was determined in a study of T cells in Graves' hyperthyroidism and ophthalmopathy. General study findings and limits: Blood held most thyroid clonotypes expanded above 0.001 frequency. Model output signaled ophthalmopathy a median approximately 6 months ahead of onset.

With regard to this clonotype: Its antigen is undetermined.

Germline CDR1 and CDR2: DFQATT and SNEGSKA (reference sequence). The CDR3 covers 16 residues. V gave up 6 bases and J gave up 7 bases; unmatched junction bases: 16. Amplification of TCR beta CDR3 regions used RNA as the template. Researchers ran a first-round RT-PCR on the TCR CDR3 using the HTBI primer set. TCRdb reanalysed the multiplex PCR reads using MiXCR and keeps one entry per CDR3 protein. The table includes approximately 300,000 distinct CDR3 sequences, approximately 15% detected once. The source is a man aged 30-40 years with Graves' hyperthyroidism. This chain connects TRBV20-1 to TRBJ2-1; 9 bases fit TRBD2. Sequencing was done on a sample of blood. DNA of the CDR3: TGCAGTGCCCGGGTATCTAGCGGGATGGGCTTTAATGAGCAGTTCTTC. Its protein is CSARVSSGMGFNEQFF.